The 12 T cell receptor beta chains given below trace back to one sample, sequenced in a study of response to subunit inactivated influenza vaccine. TCRdb itself ran the RT-PCR reads through MiXCR, one entry per CDR3 protein. The sample has roughly 650,000 distinct CDR3 sequences, 14% seen once. Sequencing used PBMCs from blood, obtained 14 to 15 days before vaccination. All receptors derive from a man between 45 and 60 years old who received an inactivated influenza vaccine.

The V call is TRBV28, the J call TRBJ2-3; 7 positions agree with TRBD2. With 10 bases clipped from V and 1 base from J, the junction kept 14 bases outside the gene matches. The germline V gene encodes CDR1 MDHEN and CDR2 SYDVKM. The CDR3 has 16 amino acids. The CDR3 region is CAISPRLSGGTDTQYF. DNA for the CDR3: TGTGCCATCAGCCCTCGGCTCAGCGGGGGCACAGATACGCAGTATTTT.

The chain combines TRBV15 with TRBJ2-5; D ambiguous. V shed 4 bases and J shed 4 bases, with 10 bases lying between them. CDR3 length: 13 residues. Germline V gene data show CDR1 as LNHNV and CDR2 as YYDKDF (reference sequence). This CDR3 reads CATSNSRTETQYF. CDR3 DNA: TGTGCCACCAGCAACAGCCGCACAGAGACCCAGTACTTC.

The V and J genes are TRBV24-1 and TRBJ2-2; possibly TRBD1 or TRBD2 for D (5 bases each). Germline V lookup: CDR1 KGHDR, CDR2 SFDVKD. CDR3 length equals 15 residues. Trimming cost V 5 bases and J 4 bases, with 13 bases left between them. The CDR3 nucleotides read TGTGCCACCAGTGCGGCGGAGAGGGGCACCGGGGAGCTGTTTTTT. Its translation: CATSAAERGTGELFF.

This clonotype occurred a few times. The V gene is TRBV5-1, the J gene TRBJ2-7, with D perhaps given as TRBD1 or TRBD2 (5 bases each). The CDR3 has 17 residues. V lost 0 bases and J 1 base, leaving 17 bases between the germline ends. Germline CDR1 is SGHRS and CDR2 is YFSETQ. In DNA form, the CDR3 reads TGCGCCAGCAGCTTGGTCGGGGCGGGTCCCACATCCTACGAGCAGTACTTC. This translates into CASSLVGAGPTSYEQYF.

V and J are TRBV9 and TRBJ2-2; D not certain. Germline V gene data show CDR1 as SGDLS and CDR2 as YYNGEE. V lost 0 bases and J lost 3, with 12 bases in between. This CDR3 has 16 residues. Here the CDR3 DNA reads TGTGCCAGCAGCGTAGAGCCTAGAACATACACCGGGGAGCTGTTTTTT. Residues: CASSVEPRTYTGELFF. Drawing the rest from reference TRBV9 and TRBJ2-2, the complete variable domain is DSGVTQTPKHLITATGQRVTLRCSPRSGDLSVYWYQQSLDQGLQFLIQYYNGEERAKGNILERFSAQQFPDLHSELNLSSLELGDSALYFCASSVEPRTYTGELFFGEGSRLTVL.

There are a few counts of this clonotype. The gene calls are TRBV9 and TRBJ1-5, with TRBD1 identical over 7 bases. Germline V gives CDR1 SGDLS, CDR2 YYNGEE. The length of the CDR3 is 14 residues. Trimming removed 7 bases from V and 4 bases from J; junction bases left unmatched: 8. This CDR3 is CASGTGQNNQPQHF. The DNA for the CDR3 is TGTGCCAGCGGGACGGGACAGAATAATCAGCCCCAGCATTTT.

This clonotype was picked up a small number of times. The chain combines TRBV10-3 with TRBJ2-3, with TRBD1 identical over 7 bases. The V gene's germline CDR1 is ENHRY and CDR2 SYGVKD. This CDR3 is built from 18 residues. V was pared by 0 bases and J by 1 base, with 10 bases of the junction left unmatched. CDR3 sequence reads: CAISESGTVPSGTDTQYF. The CDR3 DNA is TGTGCCATCAGTGAGTCTGGGACAGTTCCCTCTGGCACAGATACGCAGTATTTT.

Turning to this clonotype: A much larger clone sits a single nucleotide away, making a read error possible. The chain links TRBV5-8 to TRBJ2-5; tentative D call: TRBD2 (5 bases). V dropped 2 bases and J dropped 4 bases, with 9 bases sitting between them. This CDR3 spans 13 amino acids. Germline V gene sequence: CDR1 SGHTS, CDR2 YDEGEE. The CDR3 region is CASSLWRTETQYF. In nucleotides, the CDR3 is TGTGCCAGCAGCTTATGGAGGACAGAGACCCAGTACTTC. Full variable domain (rest looked up from reference TRBV5-8 and TRBJ2-5): EAGVTQSPTHLIKTRGQQATLRCSPISGHTSVYWYQQALGLGLQFLLWYDEGEERNRGNFPPRFSGRQFPNYSSELNVNALELEDSALYLCASSLWRTETQYFGPGTRLLVL.

The gene calls are TRBV4-1 and TRBJ1-1; TRBD1 matches at 8 bases. This CDR3 has 19 amino acids. CDR1 and CDR2 from the germline V gene are MGHRA and YSYEKL. The ends lost 0 bases at V and 1 base at J; junction bases unmatched: 13. The CDR3 here is CASSQDRGAGGVGNTEAFF. Here the CDR3 DNA reads TGCGCCAGCAGCCAAGATAGGGGAGCAGGGGGCGTCGGGAACACTGAAGCTTTCTTT.

This clonotype came up many times. The chain is built from TRBV12-3 or TRBV12-4 and TRBJ1-5, with D unresolved. The length of the CDR3 is 15 residues. V was shortened by 1 base and J by 2 bases, with 9 bases between the two germline ends. The CDR3 region has the DNA TGTGCCAGCAGTTTAGGGGGAATAGGCAATCAGCCCCAGCATTTT. Amino acid sequence: CASSLGGIGNQPQHF.

This clonotype has more than one count but fewer than ten. This chain uses TRBV6-1 with TRBJ1-2; no firm D call. The CDR3 is 15 residues long. The V end lost 5 bases, the J end lost 4 bases, and 17 bases lay between the germline ends. Germline loops: CDR1 MNHNS, CDR2 SASEGT. CDR3 residues: CASSQNLDQGYGYTF. CDR3 sequence (DNA): TGTGCCAGCAGTCAAAACTTGGATCAAGGCTATGGCTACACCTTC.

The J gene is TRBJ2-1, the V gene TRBV30; 11 bases are shared with TRBD2. V lost 3 bases, J lost 10 bases, and 2 bases stayed unmatched. The germline V gene has CDR1 GTSNPN and CDR2 SVGIG (reference sequence). The CDR3 loop spans 12 amino acids. This CDR3 reads CAWRGLAAEQFF. CDR3 coding DNA: TGTGCCTGGAGGGGACTAGCGGCCGAGCAGTTCTTC. The complete variable domain, with remaining parts taken from reference TRBV30 and TRBJ2-1, reads SQTIHQWPATLVQPVGSPLSLECTVEGTSNPNLYWYRQAAGRGLQLLFYSVGIGQISSEVPQNLSASRPQDRQFILSSKKLLLSDSGFYLCAWRGLAAEQFFGPGTRLTVL.